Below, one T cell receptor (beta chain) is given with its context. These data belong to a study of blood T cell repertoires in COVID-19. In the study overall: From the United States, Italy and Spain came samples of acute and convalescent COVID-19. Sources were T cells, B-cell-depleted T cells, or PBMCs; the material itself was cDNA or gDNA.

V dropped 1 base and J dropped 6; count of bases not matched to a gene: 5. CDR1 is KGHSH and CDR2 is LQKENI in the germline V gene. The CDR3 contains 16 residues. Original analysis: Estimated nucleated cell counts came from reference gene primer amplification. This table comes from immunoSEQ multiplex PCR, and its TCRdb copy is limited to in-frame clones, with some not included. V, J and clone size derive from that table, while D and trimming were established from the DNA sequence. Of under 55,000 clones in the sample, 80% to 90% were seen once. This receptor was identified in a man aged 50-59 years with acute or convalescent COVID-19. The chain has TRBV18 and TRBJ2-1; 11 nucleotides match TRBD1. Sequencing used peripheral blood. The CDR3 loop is CASSPRGQGASNEQFF. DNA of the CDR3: TGTGCCAGCTCACCACGCGGACAGGGGGCTAGCAATGAGCAGTTCTTC.